This TCR beta chain was identified in a study of T cell repertoires in cytomegalovirus infection (dated by TCRdb to about 2019). Regarding the study in general: Recently identified HLA-C-restricted CMV epitopes, whose presentation resists viral immunomodulation, were targeted by peptide stimulations together with well-studied HLA-B-restricted epitopes. Donor HLA type was relevant to the analysis, because carriage of CMV infection together with the matching HLA type was indicated by public TCR beta signatures.

The sequencing machine was an Illumina HiSeq 1500. The public reads were reprocessed in TCRdb via fastp at Q25 and MiXCR, keeping in-frame beta chains. Merged by CDR3 protein, the rows form single entries marked with the most common genes and DNA. The table for this sample lists fewer than 1,000,000 distinct CDR3 sequences; around 30% of them were counted only once. Over 11% of the sample lies in the top ten. The intended sense of this specimen's treatment or condition label: in vitro stimulation with specific CMV peptide epitopes to enrich CMV-specific T cells. Concerning this clonotype: The antigen it binds to is not known. Per-base qualities were not stored, and no clone one base away is much larger.

Unmatched junction bases come to 12, with V trimmed by 1 base and J by 5 bases. From its cysteine to its phenylalanine, the CDR3 spans 18 amino acids. Just the 54-base CDR3 DNA is kept, in frame starting at base 1. CDR1 and CDR2 (SNHLY, FYNNEI) derive from the germline V gene. The study at large found these results: In both this cohort and an independent cohort of 352 donors, the cumulative frequency of public TCR beta family members distinguished carriers of CMV infection plus the relevant HLA type. The ex vivo response was dominated by HLA-C-restricted CMV-specific TCR beta clonotypes, and the single most frequent clonotype in two of eight donors was supplied by these HLA-C-restricted clonotypes.

This receptor was identified in a human donor in good health (CMV status not recorded). Some clones in this sample may be carry-over from other donors' samples. The rearranged segments are TRBV2 and TRBJ2-7; TRBD1 agrees with 12 junctional bases. The material sequenced was cultured CD8+ T cells from PBMCs, taken from culture after CMV antigen stimulation. The DNA sequence is as follows: TGTGCCAGCAGTGAAGGAGGGACAGGGGGCCGCTGGGGGGACGAGCAGTACTTC. Translated, it reads CASSEGGTGGRWGDEQYF.